This T cell receptor beta chain was profiled in a study of T cells in localized non-small cell lung cancer. The study's findings and limits: Sequencing involved a lone tumor region, leaving heterogeneity possible. Uninvolved adjacent lung showed the highest T cell clonality, exceeding tumor. Higher T cell density in the blood was associated with longer overall survival, whereas higher adjacent-lung clonality associated with shorter survival. In adjacent lung appeared a median around 54 of the top 100 tumor clones.

Worth noting for this clone: Antigen specificity is unknown.

Using immunoSEQ multiplex PCR, the repertoire was profiled, and TCRdb retains in-frame clones only, with some absent. The sample includes 130,000 or so clones, roughly nine tenths of them seen just once. The specimen comprised peripheral blood, sampled before any cancer treatment. The clonotype comes from a female donor older than 55 with stage I lung adenocarcinoma.

This chain's CDR3 is CSVVAGAVAYNEQFF. CDR3 coding DNA: TGCAGCGTTGTTGCGGGAGCGGTGGCCTACAATGAGCAGTTCTTC. The chain links TRBV29-1 to TRBJ2-1, with 7 bases that match TRBD2. The CDR3 extends over 15 amino acids. V dropped 4 bases and J dropped 2; count of bases not matched to a gene: 8. The germline gives CDR1 SQVTM, CDR2 ANQGSEA.